This TCR beta chain derives from a study of blood T cell repertoires in COVID-19. Study processing details: Cell counts per sample came from amplifying reference gene primers. Assay: immunoSEQ multiplex PCR; the TCRdb copy retains only in-frame clones and omits some. V, J and clone size are those of that table, while D and trimming were read from the DNA. The data hold 250,000 to 300,000 clones, with 88% observed a single time. CDR1 is MGHRA, CDR2 YSYEKL, per germline. After removal of 0 bases from V and 10 bases from J, the junction contained 13 bases not matched to a gene. This CDR3 is 17 amino acids long.

This TCR was recovered from a woman in her thirties with COVID-19, enrolled during active disease. The sample comprised peripheral blood. The rearrangement uses TRBV4-1 and TRBJ2-1; 9 nucleotides match TRBD2. In nucleotides, the CDR3 is TGCGCCAGCAGCCAAGAAGGGGACATAGCGGGAGTACGGGAGCAGTTCTTC. It encodes CASSQEGDIAGVREQFF.